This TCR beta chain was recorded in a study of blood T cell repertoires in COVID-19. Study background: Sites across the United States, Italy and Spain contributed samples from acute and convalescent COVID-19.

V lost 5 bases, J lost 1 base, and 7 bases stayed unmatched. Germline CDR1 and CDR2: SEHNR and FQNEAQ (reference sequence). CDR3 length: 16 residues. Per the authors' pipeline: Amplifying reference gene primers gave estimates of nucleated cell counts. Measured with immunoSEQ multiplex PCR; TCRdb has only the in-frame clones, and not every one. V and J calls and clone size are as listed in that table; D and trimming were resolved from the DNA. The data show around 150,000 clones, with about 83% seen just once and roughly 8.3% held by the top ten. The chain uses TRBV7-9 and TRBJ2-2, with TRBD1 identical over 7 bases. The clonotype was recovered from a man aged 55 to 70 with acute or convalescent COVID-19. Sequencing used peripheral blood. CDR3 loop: CASSPWDRLNTGELFF. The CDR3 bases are TGTGCCAGCAGCCCTTGGGACAGACTGAACACCGGGGAGCTGTTTTTT.